These 29 T cell receptor beta chains originate from one sample sequenced in a study of blood T cell repertoires in COVID-19. This table comes from immunoSEQ multiplex PCR, and its TCRdb copy is limited to in-frame clones, with some not included. Found here are under 200,000 clones, about 85% of them singletons; the top ten hold more than 0.75%. The sample comprised peripheral blood. The receptor set was obtained from a young man with acute or convalescent COVID-19.

V is TRBV25-1 and J is TRBJ1-6; no clear D. The CDR3 length is 15 residues. V was pared by 1 base and J by 7 bases, with 11 bases between. Germline V gene data show CDR1 as MGHDK and CDR2 as SYGVNS. CDR3 in DNA: TGTGCCAGCAGTGAATGGTCAGGATCCAATTCACCCCTCCACTTT. It translates to CASSEWSGSNSPLHF.

CDR3 sequence: CASSTGWGPGNTIYF. CDR3 sequence (DNA): TGTGCCAGCAGCACTGGTTGGGGGCCCGGAAACACCATATATTTT. The genes are TRBV5-6 and TRBJ1-3; weak D call: TRBD1 (6 bases). With 4 bases removed from V and 4 bases from J, the gap between germline ends came to 15 bases. CDR3 length: 15 amino acids. Germline CDR1 is SGHDT and CDR2 is YYEEEE.

V usage is TRBV11-3 and J usage is TRBJ1-3, with D possibly TRBD1 on 6 matching bases. V was shortened by 5 bases and J by 0 bases, with 11 bases between the two germline ends. CDR1 is SGHNT, CDR2 YENEEA, per germline. This CDR3 is 15 amino acids long. The CDR3 here is CASSPQGLSGNTIYF. The CDR3 coding sequence is TGTGCCAGCAGCCCACAGGGTCTCTCTGGAAACACCATATATTTT. Looking up the rest from reference TRBV11-3 and TRBJ1-3 gives the full variable domain: EAGVVQSPRYKIIEKKQPVAFWCNPISGHNTLYWYLQNLGQGPELLIRYENEEAVDDSQLPKDRFSAERLKGVDSTLKIQPAELGDSAVYLCASSPQGLSGNTIYFGEGSWLTVV.

This chain links TRBV9 with TRBJ2-1; D is possibly TRBD1 (8 bases). The germline V gene has CDR1 SGDLS and CDR2 YYNGEE. Trimming took off 4 bases at V and 6 bases at J, with 17 bases between the two ends. This CDR3 contains 15 residues. The CDR3 protein is CASSIRTGRGNEQFF. CDR3 bases: TGTGCCAGCAGCATCCGGACAGGGAGGGGCAATGAGCAGTTCTTC.

This chain links TRBV6-4 with TRBJ2-1; 10 positions agree with TRBD2. CDR3 length: 14 residues. After removal of 4 bases from V and 5 bases from J, the junction contained 2 bases not matched to a gene. From germline, CDR1 is MRHNA and CDR2 SNTAGT. The CDR3 loop reads CASSVAGGDNEQFF. CDR3 DNA sequence: TGTGCCAGCAGTGTAGCGGGGGGCGACAATGAGCAGTTCTTC.

This clone has just a few counts. The chain joins TRBV28 to TRBJ2-6, with 9 bases fitting TRBD1. Germline trimming cut 6 bases from V and 2 bases from J; bases unmatched to any gene: 11. CDR1 MDHEN and CDR2 SYDVKM come from the germline V gene. The CDR3 consists of 18 residues. The DNA of the CDR3 is TGTGCCAGCAGCAATTGGGGACAGGGTACAGCTGGGGCCAACGTCCTGACTTTC. It translates to CASSNWGQGTAGANVLTF.

The chain joins TRBV23-1 to TRBJ2-5; 8 bases align to TRBD2. TRBV23-1 is noted as an ORF with a role that remains uncertain. The CDR3 totals 17 residues. J lost 4 bases, V lost 8 bases, and 18 bases had no gene match. CDR3 loop: CASLLPRGGVQGETQYF. CDR3 nucleotides: TGCGCCAGCCTACTACCCCGGGGGGGAGTCCAGGGAGAGACCCAGTACTTC.

The chain combines TRBV14 with TRBJ2-5; D is perhaps TRBD1 (6 bases). CDR3 size: 15 residues. Looked up from germline, CDR1 is SGHDN and CDR2 is FVKESK. V was cut by 4 bases and J by 0 bases, with 12 bases left in between. CDR3 coding DNA: TGTGCCAGCAGCCGAAACACAGGGTACCAAGAGACCCAGTACTTC. It yields the protein CASSRNTGYQETQYF.

The rearrangement joins TRBV5-4 to TRBJ1-1; TRBD1 matches 9 bases. The CDR3 has 15 amino acids. V was pared by 0 bases and J by 4 bases, with 4 bases of the junction left unmatched. Germline lookup yields CDR1 SGHNT and CDR2 YYREEE (reference sequence). CDR3 DNA: TGTGCCAGCAGCTTGGCACAGGGGGCGGGCACTGAAGCTTTCTTT. Its protein is CASSLAQGAGTEAFF.

The rearrangement uses TRBV10-3 and TRBJ2-7, with 8 bases aligning to TRBD1. This CDR3 spans 15 amino acids. Germline-derived CDR1 and CDR2 are ENHRY and SYGVKD. The ends lost 3 bases at V and 0 bases at J; junction bases unmatched: 4. The CDR3 DNA is TGTGCCATCAGTGAAGGGACAGGCGTCTCCTACGAGCAGTACGTC. As protein: CAISEGTGVSYEQYV.

The rearrangement joins TRBV2 to TRBJ1-2; no clear D. CDR1 and CDR2 from the germline V gene are SNHLY and FYNNEI. The CDR3 has 11 amino acids. The V gene lost 4 bases and the J gene lost 4 bases, with 4 bases spanning the gap. CDR3 amino acids: CASSGVYGYTF. CDR3 coding DNA: TGTGCCAGCAGTGGAGTCTATGGCTACACCTTC.

This clone has more than one count but fewer than ten. The chain recombines TRBV6-4 with TRBJ2-3; TRBD2 aligns across 9 bases. The germline V gene has CDR1 MRHNA and CDR2 SNTAGT. V was pared by 4 bases and J by 2 bases, with 7 bases of the junction left unmatched. The CDR3 runs to 16 residues. In DNA, the CDR3 is TGTGCCAGCAGTGGTTCAGCGGGGGGCCACACAGATACGCAGTATTTT. The encoded protein is CASSGSAGGHTDTQYF.

This sequence joins TRBV2 and TRBJ1-4, with TRBD1 matching 7 bases. CDR1 and CDR2 (germline): SNHLY, FYNNEI. CDR3 size: 16 residues. Trimming took 1 base from V and 3 from J; bases not matched to a gene: 5. As DNA, the CDR3 is TGTGCCAGCAGTGAAGGACAGGGACTCTCTAATGAAAAACTGTTTTTT. This sequence encodes CASSEGQGLSNEKLFF. The complete variable domain, with remaining parts taken from reference TRBV2 and TRBJ1-4, reads EPEVTQTPSHQVTQMGQEVILRCVPISNHLYFYWYRQILGQKVEFLVSFYNNEISEKSEIFDDQFSVERPDGSNFTLKIRSTKLEDSAMYFCASSEGQGLSNEKLFFGSGTQLSVL.

In DNA form, the CDR3 reads TGTGCCAGTAGATGGATGGGGCAGGGGGACAATGAGCAGTTCTTC. Its translation is CASRWMGQGDNEQFF. The chain couples TRBV19 to TRBJ2-1; TRBD1 agrees at 7 bases. The CDR3 is 15 residues long. V lost 6 bases to trimming and J lost 5 bases; unmatched junction nucleotides: 10. Germline CDR1 is LNHDA and CDR2 is SQIVND (reference sequence).

The chain carries TRBV6-1 and TRBJ2-1; 8 positions agree with TRBD2. This CDR3 spans 14 amino acids. Germline trimming cut 1 base from V and 8 bases from J; bases unmatched to any gene: 4. Per the germline V gene, CDR1 is MNHNS and CDR2 is SASEGT. For the CDR3, the DNA is TGTGCCAGCAGTGAAGTCGGGGGGGTCGATGAGCAGTTCTTC. This codes for CASSEVGGVDEQFF.

The chain couples TRBV6-5 to TRBJ1-5, with TRBD1 identical over 7 bases. The germline gives CDR1 MNHEY, CDR2 SVGAGI. V lost 9 bases, J lost 9 bases, and 8 bases stayed unmatched. The CDR3 has 12 amino acids. CDR3 amino acids: CASRGGTAPQHF. The CDR3 DNA sequence: TGTGCCAGTAGAGGAGGGACAGCGCCCCAGCATTTT.

The sample holds one count of this clone. V is TRBV5-8 and J is TRBJ2-7; 7 nucleotides match TRBD1. Looked up from germline, CDR1 is SGHTS and CDR2 is YDEGEE. J lost 4 bases, V lost 0 bases, and 7 bases had no gene match. There are 15 residues in the CDR3. The CDR3 is CASSLGTGSWYEQYV. DNA of the CDR3: TGTGCCAGCAGCTTGGGGACAGGCTCGTGGTACGAGCAGTACGTC.

CDR3 protein: CASSVGGLSEAFF. CDR3 nucleotide sequence: TGTGCCAGCTCGGTGGGGGGGCTGTCTGAAGCTTTCTTT. The chain combines TRBV27 with TRBJ1-1, with TRBD1 as a possible D gene (6 bases). Trimming shortened V by 8 bases and J by 6 bases, and 16 bases separated the two germline ends. CDR1 is MNHEY and CDR2 is SMNVEV in the germline V gene (reference sequence). The CDR3 length is 13 residues.

The genes are TRBV7-9 and TRBJ1-1; D may be TRBD1 (6 bases). Germline V lookup: CDR1 SEHNR, CDR2 FQNEAQ (reference sequence). CDR3 length equals 15 residues. The V end was cut by 6 bases, the J end by 0 bases, with 14 bases between. The CDR3 loop is CASRAPDSLNTEAFF. CDR3 bases: TGTGCCAGCAGGGCCCCGGACAGCTTGAACACTGAAGCTTTCTTT. Filled out from reference TRBV7-9 and TRBJ1-1, the complete variable domain reads DTGVSQNPRHKITKRGQNVTFRCDPISEHNRLYWYRQTLGQGPEFLTYFQNEAQLEKSRLLSDRFSAERPKGSFSTLEIQRTEQGDSAMYLCASRAPDSLNTEAFFGQGTRLTVV.

V and J are TRBV7-2 and TRBJ2-5, with 9 bases that match TRBD2. This CDR3 is built from 16 residues. Germline trimming cut 4 bases from V and 9 bases from J; bases unmatched to any gene: 15. In germline, CDR1 is SGHTA, CDR2 FQGNSA. Here the CDR3 reads CASSSSGTSPSAAQYF. CDR3 in DNA: TGTGCCAGCAGCTCCTCCGGGACTAGCCCCTCGGCGGCCCAGTACTTC.

This chain links TRBV20-1 with TRBJ1-1; D remains ambiguous. V gave up 3 bases and J gave up 1 base, with 12 bases separating them. Germline CDR1 is DFQATT and CDR2 is SNEGSKA (reference sequence). This CDR3 contains 14 residues. This CDR3 reads CSASPPSGNTEAFF. CDR3 sequence (DNA): TGCAGTGCTAGTCCCCCCAGTGGGAACACTGAAGCTTTCTTT.

V usage is TRBV9 and J usage is TRBJ2-1; possible D gene TRBD2, 6 bases. Germline V gene lookup returns CDR1 SGDLS and CDR2 YYNGEE. V was cut by 0 bases and J by 9 bases, with 19 bases left in between. CDR3 size: 16 residues. CDR3 protein: CASSVAPRGAGGEQFF. The CDR3 DNA sequence: TGTGCCAGCAGCGTAGCTCCCCGGGGCGCCGGGGGTGAGCAGTTCTTC.

V and J are TRBV6-5 and TRBJ1-1; D might be TRBD1 (6 bases). The V gene lost 2 bases and the J gene lost 4 bases, with 11 bases spanning the gap. Germline V CDR1 and CDR2: MNHEY, SVGAGI. This CDR3 is built from 14 residues. The CDR3 DNA follows: TGTGCCAGCAGTTACCTAACAGGGATCACTGAAGCTTTCTTT. Its protein is CASSYLTGITEAFF.

This chain uses TRBV6-5 with TRBJ1-4, with TRBD1 matching 7 bases. V lost 2 bases to trimming and J lost 1 base; unmatched junction nucleotides: 4. This CDR3 has 16 residues. Germline values: CDR1 MNHEY, CDR2 SVGAGI. Here the CDR3 DNA reads TGTGCCAGCAGTTACGCAGGGGGGTTAACTAATGAAAAACTGTTTTTT. This translates into CASSYAGGLTNEKLFF.

In this sample, this clone turned up a few times. V usage is TRBV19 and J usage is TRBJ2-1, with 10 nucleotides matching TRBD1. The CDR3 totals 14 residues. Germline assignment: CDR1 LNHDA and CDR2 SQIVND (reference sequence). The J segment lost 5 bases and the V segment lost 7 bases, leaving 5 bases of the junction unmatched. The CDR3 is CASTRDRGNNEQFF. The CDR3 DNA follows: TGTGCCAGTACCCGGGACAGGGGAAACAATGAGCAGTTCTTC.

The gene calls are TRBV7-3 and TRBJ2-5; weak D call: TRBD2 (6 bases). The germline gives CDR1 SGHTA, CDR2 FQGTGA. The CDR3 is 15 amino acids. V lost 0 bases and J lost 5, with 13 bases in between. The CDR3 nucleotides read TGTGCCAGCAGCTTAACTGCGGGGATCGGGGAGACCCAGTACTTC. Encoded protein: CASSLTAGIGETQYF.

V and J are TRBV5-8 and TRBJ2-6; D is ambiguous. This CDR3 is 14 amino acids long. Germline V gene lookup returns CDR1 SGHTS and CDR2 YDEGEE. With 7 bases removed from V and 2 bases from J, the gap between germline ends came to 10 bases. CDR3 bases: TGTGCCAGCGTCCGAACAGCTGGGGCCAACGTCCTGACTTTC. Protein product: CASVRTAGANVLTF.

For this clone: This same CDR3 is encoded by further DNA sequences in the sample. The V gene is TRBV9, the J gene TRBJ1-1; D is possibly TRBD1 (6 bases). Trimming pared 2 bases from V and 2 bases from J, leaving 13 bases between. Germline assignment: CDR1 SGDLS and CDR2 YYNGEE. The CDR3 runs 15 residues. The CDR3 loop reads CASSVSGVGNTEAFF. CDR3 bases: TGTGCCAGCAGCGTGTCAGGGGTAGGAAACACTGAAGCTTTCTTT.

The chain uses TRBV27 and TRBJ1-6; D not resolved. This CDR3 contains 13 residues. Looked up from germline, CDR1 is MNHEY and CDR2 is SMNVEV (reference sequence). Trimming cost V 8 bases and J 4 bases, with 9 bases left between them. CDR3 loop: CASAREYNSPLHF. In DNA, the CDR3 is TGTGCCAGCGCGAGGGAGTATAATTCACCCCTCCACTTT.